Detailed here is one T cell receptor beta chain. As yet, its antigen is unknown. An end of the junction does not agree with germline; a read error may underlie this. Primers for the PCR totalled 60 Vbeta and 13 Jbeta. TCRdb keeps only in-frame clones here, not all; method: immunoSEQ multiplex PCR. The sample has 150,000 to 200,000 clones, around 62% seen once; the top ten hold less than 3%. The sample belongs to a study of cytomegalovirus exposure and HLA in healthy donors. Overall study context: Clustering assigned about four fifths of the roughly 400 genotyped donors to the Caucasian-associated ancestry cluster.

General study points: Later analysis revealed greater clonal expansion in HLA-associated TCR beta chains than in equally common others.

The TCR comes from a man aged 35-49 years in good health and CMV-seronegative. The specimen sequenced was PBMCs.

CDR3 sequence reads: CASSQGAGVYEQHF. As DNA, the CDR3 is TGTGCCAGCAGCCAAGGGGCGGGAGTCTACGAGCAGCACTTC. This rearrangement joins TRBV4-2 to TRBJ2-7, with 7 bases fitting TRBD2. Per germline, CDR1 LGHNA and CDR2 YNFKEQ. The CDR3 spans 14 residues.